Presented here are 17 T cell receptor beta chains from one specimen sequenced in a study of T cell responses to AZD1222 COVID-19 vaccine. The protocol was immunoSEQ multiplex PCR, while the TCRdb copy is restricted to in-frame clones and leaves out a portion. Here the sample spans tens of thousands of clones, roughly 84% being singletons. The sequencing used peripheral blood, collected on day 0 of MenACWY control vaccination. Source of these receptors: an adult in good health.

The V and J genes are TRBV4-1 and TRBJ1-1; no clear D gene. V lost 4 bases to trimming and J lost 5 bases, with 11 bases between them. CDR1 is MGHRA, CDR2 YSYEKL, per germline. The length of the CDR3 is 13 residues. The CDR3 DNA sequence: TGCGCCAGCAGCCGCGACTACGGAACTGAAGCTTTCTTT. It yields the protein CASSRDYGTEAFF.

This rearrangement joins TRBV18 to TRBJ2-3; 9 bases fit TRBD1. Trimming removed 4 bases from V and 7 bases from J; junction bases left unmatched: 12. The CDR3 totals 16 residues. From germline, CDR1 is KGHSH and CDR2 LQKENI. CDR3 in DNA: TGTGCCAGCTCACTCGCGGACAGGGGCAAGAGCCATACGCAGTATTTT. This codes for CASSLADRGKSHTQYF. Filled out from reference TRBV18 and TRBJ2-3, the complete variable domain reads NAGVMQNPRHLVRRRGQEARLRCSPMKGHSHVYWYRQLPEEGLKFMVYLQKENIIDESGMPKERFSAEFPKEGPSILRIQQVVRGDSAAYFCASSLADRGKSHTQYFGPGTRLTVL.

The V and J genes are TRBV7-8 and TRBJ1-1; 10 nucleotides line up with TRBD1. Germline V CDR1 and CDR2: SGHVS, FQNEAQ. The CDR3 length is 15 residues. V gave up 0 bases and J gave up 4 bases; unmatched junction bases: 2. CDR3 nucleotides: TGTGCCAGCAGCTTAGCGGACAGGGGGAGCACTGAAGCTTTCTTT. Protein sequence: CASSLADRGSTEAFF.

The chain is built from TRBV10-3 and TRBJ2-7; no clear D gene. Trimming removed 4 bases at V and 0 bases at J, with 13 bases between. The CDR3 totals 15 residues. Germline CDR1 reads ENHRY; CDR2 reads SYGVKD. The CDR3 is CAISADMPPSYEQYF. The DNA for the CDR3 is TGTGCCATCAGTGCCGACATGCCTCCCTCCTACGAGCAGTACTTC.

This clone was found a few times. The chain couples TRBV18 to TRBJ1-1; 8 nucleotides line up with TRBD1. The CDR3 is 14 amino acids. Germline lookup yields CDR1 KGHSH and CDR2 LQKENI. The junction had 7 bases not matched to a gene; V was cut back by 0 bases and J by 10 bases. CDR3 in DNA: TGTGCCAGCTCACCACCGACAGGGGTTGTAGGAGCTTTCTTT. As protein: CASSPPTGVVGAFF.

The chain recombines TRBV4-2 with TRBJ2-5, with TRBD1 matching 7 bases. This CDR3 region has 15 residues. Per germline, CDR1 LGHNA and CDR2 YNFKEQ. Germline trimming cut 0 bases from V and 4 bases from J; bases unmatched to any gene: 5. CDR3 in amino acids: CASSQDGQVGETQYF. As DNA, the CDR3 is TGTGCCAGCAGCCAAGATGGACAGGTTGGAGAGACCCAGTACTTC.

The V gene is TRBV5-6, the J gene TRBJ2-3, with unresolved D. Trimming removed 4 bases from V and 1 base from J, with 13 bases in between. Germline CDR1 is SGHDT and CDR2 is YYEEEE. The CDR3 is made up of 15 amino acids. The CDR3 coding sequence is TGTGCCAGCAGCCCTTACTTGGCGGGCACAGATACGCAGTATTTT. Protein sequence: CASSPYLAGTDTQYF.

CDR3 residues: CASSPHRGGWGYTF. CDR3 nucleotide sequence: TGTGCCAGCAGCCCCCACAGGGGAGGGTGGGGCTACACCTTC. This chain connects TRBV11-2 to TRBJ1-2, with 7 bases aligning to TRBD1. Germline CDR1 is SGHAT and CDR2 is FQNNGV. This CDR3 contains 14 residues. V shed 5 bases, J shed 8 bases, and the junction held 11 bases outside the gene matches. Together with reference TRBV11-2 and TRBJ1-2, the CDR3 gives the full variable domain: EAGVAQSPRYKIIEKRQSVAFWCNPISGHATLYWYQQILGQGPKLLIQFQNNGVVDDSQLPKDRFSAERLKGVDSTLKIQPAKLEDSAVYLCASSPHRGGWGYTFGSGTRLTVV.

The chain employs TRBV2 and TRBJ2-7; 7 bases fit TRBD1. Germline V CDR1 and CDR2: SNHLY, FYNNEI. V trimming: 6 bases; J trimming: 3 bases; junction bases outside the gene matches: 8. The CDR3 extends over 14 amino acids. The CDR3 bases are TGTGCCAGCAGAGGGGACAGATTTCTCTACGAGCAGTACTTC. Translation gives CASRGDRFLYEQYF.

The chain joins TRBV6-6 to TRBJ1-5; 8 positions match TRBD1. The CDR3 totals 16 residues. CDR1 and CDR2 (germline): MNHNY, SVGAGI (reference sequence). Trimming cost V 7 bases and J 2 bases; bases outside gene matches: 10. Written as DNA, the CDR3 is TGTGCCAGCAAAGGGCCTGAGGGACAGGGCAATCAGCCCCAGCATTTT. This encodes CASKGPEGQGNQPQHF.

The V gene is TRBV28, the J gene TRBJ2-5, with TRBD1 as a possible D gene (5 bases). The V end lost 6 bases, the J end lost 1 base, and 9 bases lay between the germline ends. Germline V CDR1 and CDR2: MDHEN, SYDVKM. CDR3 length equals 13 residues. The CDR3 reads CASSRQLQETQYF. The DNA of the CDR3 is TGTGCCAGCAGCAGACAGCTCCAAGAGACCCAGTACTTC.

J is TRBJ1-1 and V is TRBV6-5; maybe TRBD1 (5 bases). Germline values: CDR1 MNHEY, CDR2 SVGAGI. The CDR3 consists of 13 residues. Between the trimmed V and J ends, which lost 5 bases and 6 bases, there was a span of 13 bases. The DNA of the CDR3 is TGTGCCAGCAGTAGGGAATGGGACGCTGAAGCTTTCTTT. Amino acids: CASSREWDAEAFF.

V is TRBV28 and J is TRBJ2-7; 11 bases agree with TRBD2. The CDR3 consists of 15 residues. V was clipped by 5 bases and J by 0 bases; unmatched bases: 3. Germline CDR1 MDHEN, CDR2 SYDVKM. CDR3 sequence reads: CASSRTSGSSYEQYF. The CDR3 DNA reads as TGTGCCAGCAGTCGTACTAGCGGGAGCTCCTACGAGCAGTACTTC.

V is TRBV28 and J is TRBJ2-5; D gene uncertain. The CDR3 is 12 amino acids. CDR1 MDHEN and CDR2 SYDVKM come from the germline V gene. The germline V and J ends were trimmed by 7 bases and 0 bases, with 6 bases remaining between them. The chain's CDR3 is CASNLYQETQYF. CDR3 coding DNA: TGTGCCAGCAACCTGTACCAAGAGACCCAGTACTTC.

The V gene is TRBV30, the J gene TRBJ1-4; D gene unclear. Germline assignment: CDR1 GTSNPN and CDR2 SVGIG (reference sequence). CDR3 length: 11 amino acids. The germline V and J ends were trimmed by 8 bases and 8 bases, with 12 bases remaining between them. The DNA of the CDR3 is TGTGCCGGAAATCTGGGGGAAAAACTGTTTTTT. This translates into CAGNLGEKLFF.

This clone was recorded once. V gene TRBV2 combines with J gene TRBJ2-3; 10 nucleotides align to TRBD2. Losses at the gene ends were 8 bases for V and 1 base for J; bases not matched to a gene: 3. The germline V gene encodes CDR1 SNHLY and CDR2 FYNNEI. The CDR3 has 14 amino acids. DNA of the CDR3: TGTGCCAGCGGGGGGACTAGCGGCACAGATACGCAGTATTTT. Protein product: CASGGTSGTDTQYF.

This clone has a handful of counts. The gene calls are TRBV30 and TRBJ2-7; tentatively, D is TRBD2 (6 bases). Trimming removed 0 bases from V and 4 bases from J, with 16 bases in between. This CDR3 spans 15 amino acids. Germline-derived CDR1 and CDR2 are GTSNPN and SVGIG (reference sequence). DNA for the CDR3: TGTGCCTGGAGTGTAGGAGGGACGGATCCTTACGAGCAGTACGTC. This encodes CAWSVGGTDPYEQYV.